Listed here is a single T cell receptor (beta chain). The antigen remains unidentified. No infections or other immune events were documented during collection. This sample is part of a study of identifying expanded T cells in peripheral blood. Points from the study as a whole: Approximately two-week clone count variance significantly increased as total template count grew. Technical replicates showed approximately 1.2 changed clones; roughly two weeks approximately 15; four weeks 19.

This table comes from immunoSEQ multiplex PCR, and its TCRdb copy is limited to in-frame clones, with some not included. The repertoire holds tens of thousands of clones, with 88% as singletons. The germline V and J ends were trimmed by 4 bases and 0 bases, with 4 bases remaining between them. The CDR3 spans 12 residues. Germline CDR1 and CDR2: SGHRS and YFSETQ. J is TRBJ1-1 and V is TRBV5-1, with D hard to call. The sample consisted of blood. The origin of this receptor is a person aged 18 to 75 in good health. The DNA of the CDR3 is TGCGCCAGCAGCGGGATGAACACTGAAGCTTTCTTT. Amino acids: CASSGMNTEAFF.